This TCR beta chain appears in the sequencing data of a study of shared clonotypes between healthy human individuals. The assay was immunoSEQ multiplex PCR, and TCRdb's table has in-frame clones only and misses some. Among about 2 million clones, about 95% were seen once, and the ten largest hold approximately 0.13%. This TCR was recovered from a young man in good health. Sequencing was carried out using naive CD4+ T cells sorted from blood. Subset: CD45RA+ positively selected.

The CDR3 DNA reads as TGTGCCAGCAGCCCCCAGGAGGGGGTAGGCAATCAGCCCCAGCATTTT. It yields the protein CASSPQEGVGNQPQHF. V usage is TRBV7-8 and J usage is TRBJ1-5, with D maybe TRBD1 (6 bases). Germline loops: CDR1 SGHVS, CDR2 FQNEAQ. Trimming stripped 5 bases from V and 2 bases from J, with 16 bases between. There are 16 residues in the CDR3.